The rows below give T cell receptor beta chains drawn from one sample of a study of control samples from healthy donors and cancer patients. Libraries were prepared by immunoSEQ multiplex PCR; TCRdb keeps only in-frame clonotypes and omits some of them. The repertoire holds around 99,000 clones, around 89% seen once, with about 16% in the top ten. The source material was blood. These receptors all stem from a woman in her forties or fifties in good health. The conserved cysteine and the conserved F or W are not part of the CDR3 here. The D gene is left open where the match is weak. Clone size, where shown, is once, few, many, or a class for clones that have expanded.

ASSLPVNSAGDSYNEQF,NA,TRBV7-6,TRBD2,TRBJ2-1
ASSHYRDSGTGTEAF,NA,TRBV3-1/TRBV3-2,TRBD1,TRBJ1-1
ASGSLAPYEQY,NA,TRBV7-6,NA,TRBJ2-7
ASSLAPGDNQPQH,NA,TRBV7-2,NA,TRBJ1-5
ASSLVGTTEAF,NA,TRBV7-9,NA,TRBJ1-1
ASSRWTDEAF,NA,TRBV7-9,NA,TRBJ1-1
ASSVGTSGTDTQY,NA,TRBV5-1,TRBD2,TRBJ2-3
ASSTELAGPSSGELF,NA,TRBV5-4,TRBD2,TRBJ2-2
ASSFLTNRAGYT,NA,TRBV7-2,NA,TRBJ1-2
ASSGRTSGGKY,few,TRBV7-8,TRBD2,TRBJ2-7
ASSYGSPQETQY,NA,TRBV6-6,NA,TRBJ2-5
ASSAIGETNTGELF,NA,TRBV7-9,NA,TRBJ2-2
ASSLQGLTKNIQY,once,TRBV2,NA,TRBJ2-4
ASSELAGGSGTDTQY,NA,TRBV2,TRBD2,TRBJ2-3
ASSPEQARGYT,NA,TRBV18,NA,TRBJ1-2
ASSPQAGNRT,NA,TRBV9,NA,TRBJ1-2
ASSLDRGRDGYT,NA,TRBV6-5,TRBD1,TRBJ1-2
ASSFSRGPNEQF,NA,TRBV11-2,NA,TRBJ2-1
ASEDRAGQPQH,NA,TRBV19,TRBD1,TRBJ1-5